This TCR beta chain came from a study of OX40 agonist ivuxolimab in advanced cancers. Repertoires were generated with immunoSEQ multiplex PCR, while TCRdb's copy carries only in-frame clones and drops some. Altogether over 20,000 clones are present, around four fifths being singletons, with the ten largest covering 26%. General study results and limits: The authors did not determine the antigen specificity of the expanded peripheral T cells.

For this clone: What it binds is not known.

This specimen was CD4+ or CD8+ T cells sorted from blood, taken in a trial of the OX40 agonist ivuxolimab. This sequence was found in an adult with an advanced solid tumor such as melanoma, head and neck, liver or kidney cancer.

CDR3 in amino acids: CASSYGGYQPQHF. The CDR3 DNA reads as TGTGCCAGCAGTTACGGGGGGTATCAGCCCCAGCATTTT. The V gene is TRBV6-5, the J gene TRBJ1-5; possible D gene TRBD1, 5 bases. The CDR3 covers 13 residues. Germline-derived CDR1 and CDR2 are MNHEY and SVGAGI. Trimming removed 2 bases at V and 5 bases at J, with 7 bases between.